The source of this TCR beta chain is a study of early T cells in non-severe SARS-CoV-2 infection. As for the study in general: Sequenced bulk RNA came from whole blood that was unsorted, and chains were unpaired.

This clonotype was found many times. Germline CDR1 SGHTA, CDR2 FQGTGA. The CDR3 is 15 amino acids. V trimming: 0 bases; J trimming: 7 bases; junction bases outside the gene matches: 5. TCRdb passed the 5' RACE reads through MiXCR, listing each CDR3 protein once. This sample has about 70,000 distinct CDR3 sequences, with about 14% found just once. The clonotype comes from an adult who was a healthcare worker with PCR-confirmed SARS-CoV-2 infection or an uninfected control (not recorded which). The sequences come from whole blood, collected at baseline. The rearrangement uses TRBV7-3 and TRBJ1-2; 10 nucleotides align to TRBD1. CDR3: CASSLTRQGARGYTF. CDR3 nucleotide sequence: TGTGCCAGCAGCTTAACCCGACAGGGGGCGCGTGGCTACACCTTC.